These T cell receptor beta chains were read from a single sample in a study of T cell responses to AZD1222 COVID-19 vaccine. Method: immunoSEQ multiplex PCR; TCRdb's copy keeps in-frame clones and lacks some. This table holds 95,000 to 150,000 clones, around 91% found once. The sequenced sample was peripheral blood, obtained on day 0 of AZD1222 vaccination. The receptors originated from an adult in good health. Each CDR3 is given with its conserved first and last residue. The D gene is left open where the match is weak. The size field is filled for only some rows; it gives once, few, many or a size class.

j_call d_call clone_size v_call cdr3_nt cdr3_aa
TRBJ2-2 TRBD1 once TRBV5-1 TGCGCCAGCAGTTTCTTCCGCTCGGGACAGGGGTACACCGGGGAGCTGTTTTTT CASSFFRSGQGYTGELFF
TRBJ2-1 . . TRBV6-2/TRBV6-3 TGTGCCAGCAGTTCCCCACGGGTAGGAATCTCCTACAATGAGCAGTTCTTC CASSSPRVGISYNEQFF
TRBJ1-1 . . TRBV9 TGTGCCAGCAGCGTAGTAGGGGCTCACACTGAAGCTTTCTTT CASSVVGAHTEAFF
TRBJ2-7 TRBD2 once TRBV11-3 TGTGCCAGCAGCTTAGATTTGGCTAGCGGGGTACGCGAGCAGTACTTC CASSLDLASGVREQYF
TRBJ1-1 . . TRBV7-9 TGTGCCAGCAGCTTCCGCAGCTCAGGAGAAGCTTTCTTT CASSFRSSGEAFF
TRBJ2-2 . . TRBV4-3 TGCGCCAGCAGCCAAGGGGTGATCGGGGAGCTGTTTTTT CASSQGVIGELFF
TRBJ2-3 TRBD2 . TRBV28 TGTGCCAGCAGTTTAACCGGGGGGGCAGATACGCAGTATTTT CASSLTGGADTQYF
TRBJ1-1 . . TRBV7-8 TGTGCCAGCAGCTGGGGGGGCGGAGGGAACACTGAAGCTTTCTTT CASSWGGGGNTEAFF
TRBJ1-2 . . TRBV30 TGTGCCTGGAGTGCGGGGAATAACTATGGCTACACCTTC CAWSAGNNYGYTF
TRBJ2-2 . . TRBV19 TGTGCCAGTAGTATAGGAACAGCCCAGAACACCGGGGAGCTGTTTTTT CASSIGTAQNTGELFF
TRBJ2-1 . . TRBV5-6 TGTGCCAGCAGCCCTGGCGGGCAGTCGGGGTACAATGAGCAGTTCTTC CASSPGGQSGYNEQFF
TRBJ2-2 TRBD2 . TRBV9 TGTGCCAGCAGCGCCACCCCGTCGGCGGGAGGTAACGTTTACACCGGGGAGCTGTTTTTT CASSATPSAGGNVYTGELFF
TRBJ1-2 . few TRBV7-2 TGTGCCAGCAGCACCCCGGGAATCTTATGGGGCTACACCTTC CASSTPGILWGYTF
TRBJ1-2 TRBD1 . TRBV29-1 TGCAGCGTTGAAAGAGACAGGGTGATTGGTGGCTACACCTTC CSVERDRVIGGYTF
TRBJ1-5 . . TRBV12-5 TGTGCTAGTGGTTTGGACGGGGACAAAGATCAGCCCCAGCATTTT CASGLDGDKDQPQHF
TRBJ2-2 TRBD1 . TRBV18 TGTGCCAGCTCACCGCTTGGACAGGGTGACACCGGGGAGCTGTTTTTT CASSPLGQGDTGELFF
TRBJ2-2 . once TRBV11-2 TGTGCCAGCAGCTTTTCGCAGGCCGGGGAGCTGTTTTTT CASSFSQAGELFF
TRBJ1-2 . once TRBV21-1 TGTGCCAGCAGCCGAAGTTATAGTGGCTACACCTTC CASSRSYSGYTF
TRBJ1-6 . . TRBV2 TGTGCCAGCAGACCCGACGGCTCAGGGAATTCACCCCTCCACTTT CASRPDGSGNSPLHF
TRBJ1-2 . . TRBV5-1 TGCGCCAGCAGCTTGGCCGGACCTGGGGATGGCTACACCTTC CASSLAGPGDGYTF
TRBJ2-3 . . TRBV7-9 TGTGCCAGCAGCTTAGGTGGCAGGCCTGGCACAGATACGCAGTATTTT CASSLGGRPGTDTQYF
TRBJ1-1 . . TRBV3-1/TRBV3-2 TGTGCCAGCACCCTAGGGTGGGGCACTGAAGCTTTCTTT CASTLGWGTEAFF
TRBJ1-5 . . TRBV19 TGTGCCAGTAGTCCCCAGGGAACTCAGCCCCAGCATTTT CASSPQGTQPQHF
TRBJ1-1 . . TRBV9 TGTGCCAGCAGCGGTCACATAGGCACTGAAGCTTTCTTT CASSGHIGTEAFF
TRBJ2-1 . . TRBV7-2 TGTGCCAGCAGCCCAGACAGATCCTACAATGAGCAGTTCTTC CASSPDRSYNEQFF
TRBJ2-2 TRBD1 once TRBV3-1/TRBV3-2 TGTGCCAGCAGCCAAGTACAGGGGGTCATCGGGGAGCTGTTTTTT CASSQVQGVIGELFF
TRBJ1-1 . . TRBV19 TGTGCCAGTAGTATGGCGGGAGTGAACACTGAAGCTTTCTTT CASSMAGVNTEAFF
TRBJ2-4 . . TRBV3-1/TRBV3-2 TGTGCCAGCAGCCAAGATGTTGGGAGTCTTCAGTACTTC CASSQDVGSLQYF
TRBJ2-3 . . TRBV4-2 TGTGCCAGCAGCGAACGTATATCAGGGGACACAGATACGCAGTATTTT CASSERISGDTDTQYF
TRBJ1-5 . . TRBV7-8 TGTGCCAGCAGCTTATCCCCGGGACAACCTTATCAGCCCCAGCATTTT CASSLSPGQPYQPQHF
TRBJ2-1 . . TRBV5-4 TGTGCCAGCAGCGACACAGTAAATACCTACAATGAGCAGTTCTTC CASSDTVNTYNEQFF
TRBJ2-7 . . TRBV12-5 TGTGCTAGTGGTTGGTACGACGAGCAGTACTTC CASGWYDEQYF
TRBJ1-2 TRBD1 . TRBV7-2 TGTGCCAGCAGCGCTAGTCAGTCAGGGGGCGGCTATGGCTACACCTTC CASSASQSGGGYGYTF
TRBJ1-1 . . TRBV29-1 TGCAGCGTCCATCCAGGGAGGGCCGGTTCTGAAGCTTTCTTT CSVHPGRAGSEAFF
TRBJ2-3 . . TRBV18 TGTGCCAGCTCACCTCCCCTTAGCACAGATACGCAGTATTTT CASSPPLSTDTQYF
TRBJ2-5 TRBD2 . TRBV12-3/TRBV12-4 TGTGCCAGCAGTTTCGGGGGGGGAGAGACCCAGTACTTC CASSFGGGETQYF
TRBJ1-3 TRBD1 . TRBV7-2 TGTGCCAGCAGCTCTAACAGGGGGAACACCATATATTTT CASSSNRGNTIYF
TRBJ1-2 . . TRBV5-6 TGTGCCAGCAGCTTCACGGGCCGAAAGGGCTACACCTTC CASSFTGRKGYTF
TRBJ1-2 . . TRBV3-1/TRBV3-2 TGTGCCAGCAGCCAGAACGGGGGACCCTATGGCTACACCTTC CASSQNGGPYGYTF
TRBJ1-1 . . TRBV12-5 TGTGCTAGTGGTTTTCAATGGACTGAAGCTTTCTTT CASGFQWTEAFF
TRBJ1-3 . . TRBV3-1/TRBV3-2 TGTGCCAGCAGCCCCCCGGGACAAGCTGGAAACACCATATATTTT CASSPPGQAGNTIYF
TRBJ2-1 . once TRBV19 TGTGCCAGTAGCCGCAGACGCTCGAAGGACAATGAGCAGTTCTTC CASSRRRSKDNEQFF
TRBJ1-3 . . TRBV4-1 TGCGCCAGCAGCCAAGTTTTTGGCGCCCCCAGGGACTGGAGCTCTGGAAACACCATATATTTT CASSQVFGAPRDWSSGNTIYF
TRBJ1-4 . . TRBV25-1 TGTGCCAGCCACAGGGCGTCGTACGAAAAACTGTTTTTT CASHRASYEKLFF
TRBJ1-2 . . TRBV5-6 TGTGCCAGCAGCTTGGGGGGGTCTCAATATGGCTACACCTTC CASSLGGSQYGYTF
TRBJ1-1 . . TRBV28 TGTGCCAGCTCTGGAGGGTTGGGGAACACTGAAGCTTTCTTT CASSGGLGNTEAFF
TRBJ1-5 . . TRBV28 TGTGCCAGCGGGAAGTCGTATAGCAATCAGCCCCAGCATTTT CASGKSYSNQPQHF
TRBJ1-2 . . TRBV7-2 TGTGCCAGCAGCTCCACGGTTGGGACAAGCTATGGCTACACCTTC CASSSTVGTSYGYTF
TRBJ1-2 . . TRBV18 TGTGCCAGCTCACCAGACGGCAACTATGGCTACACCTTC CASSPDGNYGYTF
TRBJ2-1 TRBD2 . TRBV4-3 TGCGCCAGCAGCCAAGATGGACTAGCGGATGACCTAAGCTCCTACAATGAGCAGTTCTTC CASSQDGLADDLSSYNEQFF
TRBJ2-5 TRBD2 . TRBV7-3 TGTGCCAGCAGCTTAAGCGGGAGCGGGGAGACCCAGTACTTC CASSLSGSGETQYF
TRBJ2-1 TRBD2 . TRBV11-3 TGTGCCAGCAGCTTACTAGCGGGAGACTACAATGAGCAGTTCTTC CASSLLAGDYNEQFF
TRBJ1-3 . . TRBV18 TGTGCCAGCTCACAAATCAGGGGAGGCTCTGGAAACACCATATATTTT CASSQIRGGSGNTIYF
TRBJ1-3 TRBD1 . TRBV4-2 TGTGCCAGCAGCCAGACAGGGGGTACTGGAAACACCATATATTTT CASSQTGGTGNTIYF